Sequencing of this T cell receptor (beta chain) was carried out in a study of technical replicates of blood from a few donors. Profiling relied on immunoSEQ multiplex PCR, and the TCRdb table lists in-frame clones only, not all of them. The table has some 70,000 clones, around 95% seen once. V gave up 3 bases and J gave up 1 base, with 7 bases separating them. The CDR3 totals 13 residues. The germline CDR1 and CDR2 sequences are MNHEY and SMNVEV (reference sequence). This clonotype was obtained from a human donor in good health. The chain joins TRBV27 to TRBJ2-7; the D is unclear. Sequencing was performed on T cells isolated from PBMCs. The CDR3 spells CASSLPGSYEQYF. The CDR3 region has the DNA TGTGCCAGCAGTTTGCCCGGGTCCTACGAGCAGTACTTC.